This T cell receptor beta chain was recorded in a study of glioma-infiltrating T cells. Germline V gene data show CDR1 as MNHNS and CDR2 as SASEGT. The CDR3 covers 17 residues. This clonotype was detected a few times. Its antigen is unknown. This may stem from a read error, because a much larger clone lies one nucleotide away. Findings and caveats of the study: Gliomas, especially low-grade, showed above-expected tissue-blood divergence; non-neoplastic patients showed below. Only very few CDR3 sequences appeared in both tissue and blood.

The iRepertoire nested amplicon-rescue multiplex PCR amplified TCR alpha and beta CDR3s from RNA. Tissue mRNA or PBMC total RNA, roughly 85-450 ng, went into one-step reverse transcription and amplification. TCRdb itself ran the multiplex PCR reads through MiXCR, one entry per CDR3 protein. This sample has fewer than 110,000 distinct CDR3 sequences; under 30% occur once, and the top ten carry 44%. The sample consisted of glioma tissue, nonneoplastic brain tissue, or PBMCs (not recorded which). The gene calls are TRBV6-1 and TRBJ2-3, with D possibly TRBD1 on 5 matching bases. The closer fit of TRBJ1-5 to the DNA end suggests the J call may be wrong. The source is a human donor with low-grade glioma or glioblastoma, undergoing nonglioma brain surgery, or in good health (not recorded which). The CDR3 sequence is CASKDGNSGGGGDTQHF. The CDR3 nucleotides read TGTGCCAGCAAGGACGGAAATAGCGGGGGGGGTGGGGATACGCAGCATTTT.